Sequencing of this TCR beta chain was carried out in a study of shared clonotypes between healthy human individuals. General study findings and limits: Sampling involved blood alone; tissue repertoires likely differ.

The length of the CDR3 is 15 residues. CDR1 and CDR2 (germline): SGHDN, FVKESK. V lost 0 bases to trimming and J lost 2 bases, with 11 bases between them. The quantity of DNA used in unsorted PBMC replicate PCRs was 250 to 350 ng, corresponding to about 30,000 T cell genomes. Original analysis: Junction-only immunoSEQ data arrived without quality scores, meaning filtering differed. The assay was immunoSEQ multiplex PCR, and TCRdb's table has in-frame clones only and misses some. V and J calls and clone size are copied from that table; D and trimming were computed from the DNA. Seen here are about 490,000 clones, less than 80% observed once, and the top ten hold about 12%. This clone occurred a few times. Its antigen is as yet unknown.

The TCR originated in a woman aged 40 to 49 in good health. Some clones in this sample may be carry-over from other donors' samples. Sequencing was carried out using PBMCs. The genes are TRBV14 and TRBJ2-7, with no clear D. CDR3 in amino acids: CASSQEGGGTYEQYF. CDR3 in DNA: TGTGCCAGCAGCCAAGAAGGCGGCGGCACCTACGAGCAGTACTTC.